This T cell receptor (beta chain) was documented in a study of blood T cell repertoires in COVID-19. Across the study: There were acute and convalescent COVID-19 samples, and they came from the United States, Italy and Spain.

Study processing details: Estimated nucleated cell counts came from reference gene primer amplification. The data were produced by immunoSEQ multiplex PCR, yet TCRdb's version contains in-frame clones alone and is incomplete. V and J calls and clone size are copied from that table; D and trimming were computed from the DNA. The sample lists tens of thousands of clones; approximately 91% were seen once. Germline V CDR1 and CDR2: MDHEN, SYDVKM. V shed 4 bases and J shed 8 bases, with 17 bases lying between them. The CDR3 loop spans 15 amino acids. This chain links TRBV28 with TRBJ2-2; possibly TRBD1 for D (6 bases). The clonotype originates from a man aged 45-60 years with active COVID-19. Specimen: peripheral blood. In DNA, the CDR3 is TGTGCCAGCAGTTCTCGTGGTAGGGGGACGGGGGAGCTGTTTTTT. Amino acids: CASSSRGRGTGELFF.